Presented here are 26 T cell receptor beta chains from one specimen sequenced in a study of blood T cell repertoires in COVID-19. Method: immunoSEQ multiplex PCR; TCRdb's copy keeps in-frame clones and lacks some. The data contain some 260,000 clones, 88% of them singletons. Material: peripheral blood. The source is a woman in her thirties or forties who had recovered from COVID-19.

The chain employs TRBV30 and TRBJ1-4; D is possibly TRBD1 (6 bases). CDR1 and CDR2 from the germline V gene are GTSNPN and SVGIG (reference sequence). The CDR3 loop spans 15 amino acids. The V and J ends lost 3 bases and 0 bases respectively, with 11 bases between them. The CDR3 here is CAWRPGAATNEKLFF. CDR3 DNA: TGTGCCTGGAGGCCAGGGGCAGCAACTAATGAAAAACTGTTTTTT.

The CDR3 DNA reads TGTGCCAGCAGCTTAGGACAGGGCCGAGAGGATACGCAGTATTTT. This encodes CASSLGQGREDTQYF. V is TRBV13 and J is TRBJ2-3; D possibly corresponds to TRBD1 (6 bases). V was trimmed by 0 bases and J by 6 bases, leaving 13 bases between them. The CDR3 totals 15 residues. Germline V gene lookup returns CDR1 PRHDT and CDR2 FYEKMQ (reference sequence).

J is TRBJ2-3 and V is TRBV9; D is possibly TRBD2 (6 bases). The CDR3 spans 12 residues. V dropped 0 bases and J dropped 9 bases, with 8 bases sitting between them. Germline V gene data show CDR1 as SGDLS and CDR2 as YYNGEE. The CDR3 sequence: CASSVAGGTQYF. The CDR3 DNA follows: TGTGCCAGCAGCGTAGCCGGGGGAACGCAGTATTTT.

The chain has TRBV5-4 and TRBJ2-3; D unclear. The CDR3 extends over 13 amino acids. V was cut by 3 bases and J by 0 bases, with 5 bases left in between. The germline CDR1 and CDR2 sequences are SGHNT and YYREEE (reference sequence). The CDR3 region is CASSSPSTDTQYF. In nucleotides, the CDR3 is TGTGCCAGCAGCTCTCCTAGCACAGATACGCAGTATTTT.

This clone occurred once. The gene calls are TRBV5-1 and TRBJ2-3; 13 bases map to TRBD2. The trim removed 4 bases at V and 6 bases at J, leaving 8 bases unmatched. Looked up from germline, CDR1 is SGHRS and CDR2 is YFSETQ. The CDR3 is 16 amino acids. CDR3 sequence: CASSTRTSGSPDTQYF. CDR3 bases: TGCGCCAGCAGCACCCGGACTAGCGGGAGCCCCGATACGCAGTATTTT.

CDR3 in amino acids: CASSQGQGPYEQYV. The CDR3, as DNA: TGTGCCAGCTCACAGGGACAGGGGCCCTACGAGCAGTACGTC. J is TRBJ2-7 and V is TRBV18; 10 bases are shared with TRBD1. Germline trimming cut 4 bases from V and 2 bases from J; bases unmatched to any gene: 2. Germline V lookup: CDR1 KGHSH, CDR2 LQKENI. The CDR3 covers 14 residues.

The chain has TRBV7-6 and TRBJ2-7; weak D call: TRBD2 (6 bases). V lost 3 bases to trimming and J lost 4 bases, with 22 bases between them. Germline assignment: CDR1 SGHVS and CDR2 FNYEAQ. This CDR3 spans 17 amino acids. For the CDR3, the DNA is TGTGCCAGCAGCTTGGTGGGGGGTGGTAGCGGCGCATACGAGCAGTACTTC. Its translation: CASSLVGGGSGAYEQYF.

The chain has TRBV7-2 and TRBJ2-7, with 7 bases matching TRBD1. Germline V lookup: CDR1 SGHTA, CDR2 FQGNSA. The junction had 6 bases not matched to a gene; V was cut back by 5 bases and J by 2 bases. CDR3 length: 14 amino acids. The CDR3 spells CASSPRGMAYEQYF. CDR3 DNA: TGTGCCAGCAGCCCCAGGGGGATGGCCTACGAGCAGTACTTC.

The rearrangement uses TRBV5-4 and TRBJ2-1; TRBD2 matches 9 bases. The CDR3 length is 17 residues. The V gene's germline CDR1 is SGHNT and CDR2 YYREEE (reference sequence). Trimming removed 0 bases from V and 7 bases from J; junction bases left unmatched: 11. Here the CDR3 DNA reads TGTGCCAGCAGCTTGGGGGGCGGCGGGAGGGCCCGGAATGAGCAGTTCTTC. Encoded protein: CASSLGGGGRARNEQFF. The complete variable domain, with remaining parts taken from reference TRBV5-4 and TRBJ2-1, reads ETGVTQSPTHLIKTRGQQVTLRCSSQSGHNTVSWYQQALGQGPQFIFQYYREEENGRGNFPPRFSGLQFPNYSSELNVNALELDDSALYLCASSLGGGGRARNEQFFGPGTRLTVL.

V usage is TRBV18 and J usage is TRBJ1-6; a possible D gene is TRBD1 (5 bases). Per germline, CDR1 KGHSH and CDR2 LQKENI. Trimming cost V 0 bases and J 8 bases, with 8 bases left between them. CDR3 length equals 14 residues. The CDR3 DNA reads TGTGCCAGCTCACCACCGACGGGGGATTCACCCCTCCACTTT. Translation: CASSPPTGDSPLHF.

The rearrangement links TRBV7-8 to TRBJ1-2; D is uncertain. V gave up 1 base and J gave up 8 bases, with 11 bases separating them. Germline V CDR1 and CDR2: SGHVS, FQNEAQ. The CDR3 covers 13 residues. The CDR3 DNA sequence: TGTGCCAGCAGCTTAGGGGCCGATAGGGGCTACACCTTC. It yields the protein CASSLGADRGYTF.

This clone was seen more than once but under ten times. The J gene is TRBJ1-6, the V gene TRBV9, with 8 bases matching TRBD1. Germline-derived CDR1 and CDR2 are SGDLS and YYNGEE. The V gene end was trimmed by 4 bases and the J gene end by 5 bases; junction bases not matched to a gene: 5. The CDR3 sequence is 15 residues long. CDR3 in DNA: TGTGCCAGCAGCCTAGGACAGGGCAATAATTCACCCCTCCACTTT. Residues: CASSLGQGNNSPLHF.

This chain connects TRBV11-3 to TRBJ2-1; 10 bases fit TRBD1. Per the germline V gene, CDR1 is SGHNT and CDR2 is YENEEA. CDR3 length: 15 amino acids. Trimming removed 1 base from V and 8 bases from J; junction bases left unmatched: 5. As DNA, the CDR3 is TGTGCCAGCAGCTTAGGGACAGGGGGGCCCGATGAGCAGTTCTTC. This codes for CASSLGTGGPDEQFF. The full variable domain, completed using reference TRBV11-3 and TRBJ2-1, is EAGVVQSPRYKIIEKKQPVAFWCNPISGHNTLYWYLQNLGQGPELLIRYENEEAVDDSQLPKDRFSAERLKGVDSTLKIQPAELGDSAVYLCASSLGTGGPDEQFFGPGTRLTVL.

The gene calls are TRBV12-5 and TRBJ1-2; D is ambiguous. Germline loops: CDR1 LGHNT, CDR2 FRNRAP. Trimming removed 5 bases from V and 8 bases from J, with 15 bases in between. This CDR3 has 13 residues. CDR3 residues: CASGPRPKRGYTF. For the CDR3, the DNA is TGTGCTAGTGGTCCCCGGCCTAAGCGGGGCTACACCTTC.

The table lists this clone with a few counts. For the CDR3, the DNA is TGTGCCAGCACCCTTGGAGGCGGGGAGAGGGCGAACACTGAAGCTTTCTTT. It encodes CASTLGGGERANTEAFF. The chain combines TRBV7-2 with TRBJ1-1; D is unresolved. This CDR3 has 17 residues. Germline V gives CDR1 SGHTA, CDR2 FQGNSA. V was cut by 7 bases and J by 1 base, with 22 bases left in between.

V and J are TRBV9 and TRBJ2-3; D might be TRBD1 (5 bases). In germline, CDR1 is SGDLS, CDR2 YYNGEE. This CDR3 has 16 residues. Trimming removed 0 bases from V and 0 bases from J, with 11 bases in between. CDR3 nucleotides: TGTGCCAGCAGCGTAGGTTGGGGCGCCAGCACAGATACGCAGTATTTT. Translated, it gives CASSVGWGASTDTQYF.

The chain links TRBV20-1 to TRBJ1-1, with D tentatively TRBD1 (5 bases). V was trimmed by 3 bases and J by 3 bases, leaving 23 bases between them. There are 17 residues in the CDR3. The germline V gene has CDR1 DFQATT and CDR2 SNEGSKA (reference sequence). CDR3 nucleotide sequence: TGCAGTGCTAGTACGTTGGGCAGACCTGGGGGGGACACTGAAGCTTTCTTT. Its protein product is CSASTLGRPGGDTEAFF.

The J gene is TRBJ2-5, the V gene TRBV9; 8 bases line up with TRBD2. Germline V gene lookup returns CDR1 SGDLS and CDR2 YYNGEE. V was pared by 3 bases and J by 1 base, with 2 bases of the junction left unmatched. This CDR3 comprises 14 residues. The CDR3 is CASSEGLAQETQYF. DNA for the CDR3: TGTGCCAGCAGCGAAGGACTAGCCCAAGAGACCCAGTACTTC.

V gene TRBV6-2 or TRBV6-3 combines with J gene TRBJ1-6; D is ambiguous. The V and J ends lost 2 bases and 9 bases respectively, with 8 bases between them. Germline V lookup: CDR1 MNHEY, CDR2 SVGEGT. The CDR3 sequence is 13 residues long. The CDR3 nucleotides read TGTGCCAGCAGTTACGACTCCCTTTCACCCCTCCACTTT. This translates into CASSYDSLSPLHF.

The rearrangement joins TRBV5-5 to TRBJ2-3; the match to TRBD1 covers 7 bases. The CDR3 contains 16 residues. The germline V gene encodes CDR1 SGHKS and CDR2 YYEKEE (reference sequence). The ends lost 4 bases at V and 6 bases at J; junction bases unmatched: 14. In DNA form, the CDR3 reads TGTGCCAGCAGCCTCCGGGACAGAGGGCACGGGGATACGCAGTATTTT. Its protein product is CASSLRDRGHGDTQYF.

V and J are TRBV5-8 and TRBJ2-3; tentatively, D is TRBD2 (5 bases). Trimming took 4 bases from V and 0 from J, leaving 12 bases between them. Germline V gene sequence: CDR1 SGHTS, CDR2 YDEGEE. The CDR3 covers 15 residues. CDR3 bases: TGTGCCAGCAGCCATTCGGGGTCTAGCACAGATACGCAGTATTTT. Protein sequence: CASSHSGSSTDTQYF.

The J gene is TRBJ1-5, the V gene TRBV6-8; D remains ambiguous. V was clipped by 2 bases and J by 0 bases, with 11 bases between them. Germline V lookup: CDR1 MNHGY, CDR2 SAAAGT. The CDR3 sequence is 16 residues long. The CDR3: CASSYPRGSSNQPQHF. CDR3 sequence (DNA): TGTGCCAGCAGTTACCCCCGAGGGAGTAGCAATCAGCCCCAGCATTTT.

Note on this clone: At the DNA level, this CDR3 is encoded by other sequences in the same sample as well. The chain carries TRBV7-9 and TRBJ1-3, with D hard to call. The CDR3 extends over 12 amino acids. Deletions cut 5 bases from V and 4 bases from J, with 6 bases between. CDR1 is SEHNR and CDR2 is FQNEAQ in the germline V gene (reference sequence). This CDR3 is CASSPQGNTIYF. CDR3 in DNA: TGTGCCAGCAGCCCGCAGGGAAACACCATATATTTT.

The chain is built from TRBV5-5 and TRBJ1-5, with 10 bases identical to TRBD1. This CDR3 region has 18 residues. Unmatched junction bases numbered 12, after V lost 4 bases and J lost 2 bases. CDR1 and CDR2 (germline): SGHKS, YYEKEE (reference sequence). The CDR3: CASSPQGTGAYGNQPQHF. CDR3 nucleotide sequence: TGTGCCAGCAGCCCACAGGGGACAGGGGCATACGGCAATCAGCCCCAGCATTTT.

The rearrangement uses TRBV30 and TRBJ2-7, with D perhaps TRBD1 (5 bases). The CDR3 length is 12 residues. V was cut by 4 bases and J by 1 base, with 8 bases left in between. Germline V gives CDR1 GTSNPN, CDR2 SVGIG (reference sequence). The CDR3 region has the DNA TGTGCCTGGACCCAGGGTTCCTACGAGCAGTACTTC. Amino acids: CAWTQGSYEQYF.

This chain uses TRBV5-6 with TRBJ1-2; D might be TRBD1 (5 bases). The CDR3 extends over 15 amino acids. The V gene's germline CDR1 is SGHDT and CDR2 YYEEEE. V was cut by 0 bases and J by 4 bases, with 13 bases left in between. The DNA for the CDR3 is TGTGCCAGCAGCTTGGAGCCCGTGGGGGGCTATGGCTACACCTTC. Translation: CASSLEPVGGYGYTF. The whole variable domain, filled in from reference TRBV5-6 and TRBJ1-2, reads DAGVTQSPTHLIKTRGQQVTLRCSPKSGHDTVSWYQQALGQGPQFIFQYYEEEERQRGNFPDRFSGHQFPNYSSELNVNALLLGDSALYLCASSLEPVGGYGYTFGSGTRLTVV.